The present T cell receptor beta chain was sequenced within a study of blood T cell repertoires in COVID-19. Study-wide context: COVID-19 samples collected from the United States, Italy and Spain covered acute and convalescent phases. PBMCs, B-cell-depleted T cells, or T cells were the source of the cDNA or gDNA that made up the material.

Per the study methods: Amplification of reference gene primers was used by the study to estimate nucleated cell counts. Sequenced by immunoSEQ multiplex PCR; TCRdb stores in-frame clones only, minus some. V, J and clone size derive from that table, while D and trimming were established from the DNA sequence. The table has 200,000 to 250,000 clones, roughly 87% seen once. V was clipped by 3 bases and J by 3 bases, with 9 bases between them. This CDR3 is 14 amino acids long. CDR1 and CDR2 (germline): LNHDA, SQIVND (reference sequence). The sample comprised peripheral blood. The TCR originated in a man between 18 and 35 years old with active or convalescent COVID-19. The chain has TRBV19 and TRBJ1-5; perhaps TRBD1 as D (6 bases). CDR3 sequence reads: CASSIDRNNQPQHF. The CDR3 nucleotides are TGTGCCAGTAGTATCGACAGGAACAATCAGCCCCAGCATTTT.